A single sample gave rise to the 31 T cell receptor beta chains below, sequenced in a study of blood T cell repertoires in COVID-19. Measured with immunoSEQ multiplex PCR; TCRdb has only the in-frame clones, and not every one. The sample has under 300,000 clones, approximately 83% seen once. Sequenced: peripheral blood. Receptor source: a woman of 80 years or more with acute or convalescent COVID-19.

The chain recombines TRBV28 with TRBJ1-6; D is possibly TRBD1 (5 bases). The CDR3 spans 14 residues. CDR1 MDHEN and CDR2 SYDVKM come from the germline V gene. V was shortened by 3 bases and J by 7 bases, with 10 bases between the two germline ends. CDR3 coding DNA: TGTGCCAGCAGTTTGGCAGGGTTCAATTCACCCCTCCACTTT. It is translated as CASSLAGFNSPLHF.

The chain employs TRBV29-1 and TRBJ1-2; TRBD1 is a possible D gene (6 bases). Looked up from germline, CDR1 is SQVTM and CDR2 is ANQGSEA. The CDR3 has 14 amino acids. Deletions cut 5 bases from V and 0 bases from J, with 13 bases between. The CDR3 sequence is CSVPGQGPNYGYTF. CDR3 DNA: TGCAGCGTTCCCGGGCAGGGGCCTAACTATGGCTACACCTTC.

The genes are TRBV19 and TRBJ2-2; 12 positions match TRBD2. Trimming took 5 bases from V and 6 from J; bases not matched to a gene: 10. The CDR3 is 17 amino acids. CDR1 is LNHDA and CDR2 is SQIVND in the germline V gene (reference sequence). CDR3 region: CASSPGLAGSFAGELFF. Written as DNA, the CDR3 is TGTGCCAGTAGTCCTGGACTAGCGGGGTCATTTGCCGGGGAGCTGTTTTTT.

This CDR3 reads CASIHRGTEAFF. The CDR3 DNA sequence: TGTGCCAGCATCCACAGGGGCACTGAAGCTTTCTTT. This sequence joins TRBV2 and TRBJ1-1; TRBD1 matches 7 bases. Germline values: CDR1 SNHLY, CDR2 FYNNEI. This CDR3 spans 12 amino acids. Trimming removed 7 bases from V and 4 bases from J; junction bases left unmatched: 3.

The chain is built from TRBV5-8 and TRBJ1-3; D is unresolved. The length of the CDR3 is 15 residues. In germline, CDR1 is SGHTS, CDR2 YDEGEE. The V gene lost 0 bases and the J gene lost 0 bases, with 7 bases spanning the gap. CDR3 sequence reads: CASSLVGNSGNTIYF. The CDR3 coding sequence is TGTGCCAGCAGCTTGGTGGGCAACTCTGGAAACACCATATATTTT.

The CDR3: CASSPRPGGQSPLHF. The DNA of the CDR3 is TGTGCCAGCTCACCACGGCCGGGGGGCCAATCACCCCTCCACTTT. The genes are TRBV18 and TRBJ1-6, with D perhaps matching TRBD1 (6 bases). Germline V gives CDR1 KGHSH, CDR2 LQKENI. The CDR3 is 15 residues long. V was cut by 1 base and J by 10 bases, with 14 bases left in between.

The rearrangement links TRBV11-2 to TRBJ1-4; D might be TRBD1 (5 bases). V lost 1 base to trimming and J lost 8 bases, with 11 bases between them. The CDR3 runs to 14 residues. Germline CDR1 and CDR2: SGHAT and FQNNGV. The CDR3 region has the DNA TGTGCCAGCAGCTTAGGCAGGGCGGGAGAAAAACTGTTTTTT. The encoded protein is CASSLGRAGEKLFF.

The chain links TRBV10-1 to TRBJ1-5; 7 positions agree with TRBD1. The CDR3 contains 13 residues. V lost 3 bases to trimming and J lost 6 bases; unmatched junction nucleotides: 2. The germline V gene encodes CDR1 WNHNN and CDR2 SYGVQD (reference sequence). CDR3 residues: CASSETGVQPQHF. CDR3 bases: TGCGCCAGCAGTGAAACAGGGGTTCAGCCCCAGCATTTT.

The chain couples TRBV11-3 to TRBJ2-6, with D possibly being TRBD2 (5 bases). The germline V gene has CDR1 SGHNT and CDR2 YENEEA. There are 13 residues in the CDR3. The V end lost 6 bases, the J end lost 4 bases, and 7 bases lay between the germline ends. CDR3: CASSRGGANVLTF. The CDR3 DNA reads as TGTGCCAGCAGTCGGGGAGGGGCCAACGTCCTGACTTTC.

The gene calls are TRBV4-1 and TRBJ1-1; 7 bases match TRBD1. V lost 1 base, J lost 0 bases, and 8 bases stayed unmatched. The CDR3 consists of 17 residues. Germline CDR1 MGHRA, CDR2 YSYEKL. CDR3 nucleotide sequence: TGCGCCAGCAGCCAAGGTACAGGGGTTGGGATGAACACTGAAGCTTTCTTT. Its protein product is CASSQGTGVGMNTEAFF.

This clone was detected once. The V call is TRBV19, the J call TRBJ1-6; no clear D gene. The CDR3 has 15 residues. Germline V gene sequence: CDR1 LNHDA, CDR2 SQIVND (reference sequence). Deletions cut 3 bases from V and 8 bases from J, with 14 bases between. CDR3 residues: CASSMRREIDSPLHF. CDR3 nucleotides: TGTGCCAGTAGTATGAGGAGGGAGATCGATTCACCCCTCCACTTT.

The chain employs TRBV7-9 and TRBJ1-4, with a tentative D call TRBD1 (5 bases). Trimming removed 8 bases at V and 6 bases at J, with 13 bases between. CDR1 and CDR2 (germline): SEHNR, FQNEAQ (reference sequence). CDR3 length equals 13 residues. Written as DNA, the CDR3 is TGTGCCAGCCAAGGGAGGGGCTATGAAAAACTGTTTTTT. This encodes CASQGRGYEKLFF. The complete variable domain, with remaining parts taken from reference TRBV7-9 and TRBJ1-4, reads DTGVSQNPRHKITKRGQNVTFRCDPISEHNRLYWYRQTLGQGPEFLTYFQNEAQLEKSRLLSDRFSAERPKGSFSTLEIQRTEQGDSAMYLCASQGRGYEKLFFGSGTQLSVL.

The gene calls are TRBV15 and TRBJ2-1; a possible D gene is TRBD2 (6 bases). The CDR3 runs 15 residues. Germline V lookup: CDR1 LNHNV, CDR2 YYDKDF (reference sequence). Trimming left V 2 bases short and J 8 bases short, with 16 bases between. CDR3 nucleotide sequence: TGTGCCACCAGCAGAAGTTCGGGGGAGTGGGATGAGCAGTTCTTC. Translated, it gives CATSRSSGEWDEQFF.

The rearrangement joins TRBV1 to TRBJ2-3; no DNA check was done on the table's D call, TRBD2. TRBV1 is a recognized pseudogene. The CDR3 loop spans 14 amino acids. CDR3 sequence: CTSSQESLPLTQYF. In DNA form, the CDR3 reads TGCACCAGCAGCCAAGAATCCCTCCCGCTAACGCAGTATTTT.

V and J are TRBV16 and TRBJ1-6; 8 nucleotides match TRBD1. The CDR3 is made up of 14 amino acids. Germline loops: CDR1 KGHSY, CDR2 FQNENV. After removal of 4 bases from V and 5 bases from J, the junction contained 1 base not matched to a gene. CDR3 nucleotides: TGTGCCAGCAGCCCACAGGGGGATAATTCACCCCTCCACTTT. It is translated as CASSPQGDNSPLHF.

The chain carries TRBV28 and TRBJ2-3, with D perhaps TRBD2 (7 bases). Trimming removed 4 bases from V and 5 bases from J, with 10 bases in between. CDR3 size: 13 residues. Germline CDR1 and CDR2: MDHEN and SYDVKM. In DNA, the CDR3 is TGTGCCAGCAGTTCGGGGGGCAAAGATACGCAGTATTTT. Amino acid sequence: CASSSGGKDTQYF.

This clone was seen a handful of times. The rearrangement uses TRBV29-1 and TRBJ2-1; 16 bases are shared with TRBD2. Trimming cost V 6 bases and J 8 bases; bases outside gene matches: 19. This CDR3 spans 19 amino acids. In germline, CDR1 is SQVTM, CDR2 ANQGSEA. CDR3 residues: CSVQIRGLAGGQVVDEQFF. In DNA, the CDR3 is TGCAGCGTCCAAATCCGGGGACTAGCGGGGGGGCAGGTTGTCGATGAGCAGTTCTTC.

The genes are TRBV27 and TRBJ1-6; D might be TRBD1 (6 bases). The CDR3 contains 14 residues. Germline assignment: CDR1 MNHEY and CDR2 SMNVEV (reference sequence). Trimming removed 2 bases from V and 6 bases from J, with 8 bases in between. The CDR3 region has the DNA TGTGCCAGCAGTTTAACAGGGAGTAATTCACCCCTCCACTTT. Protein sequence: CASSLTGSNSPLHF.

This clone was observed once. This chain links TRBV2 with TRBJ2-2; tentatively, D is TRBD1 (6 bases). Trimming removed 0 bases from V and 4 bases from J, with 9 bases in between. CDR1 and CDR2 from the germline V gene are SNHLY and FYNNEI. This CDR3 spans 15 amino acids. CDR3 amino acids: CASSEARGSTGELFF. The CDR3 DNA is TGTGCCAGCAGTGAAGCGAGGGGGAGCACCGGGGAGCTGTTTTTT.

Points on this clone: Other DNA variants within this sample encode the same CDR3. The rearrangement joins TRBV19 to TRBJ1-5; weak D call: TRBD1 (6 bases). The CDR3 is 14 residues long. The germline CDR1 and CDR2 sequences are LNHDA and SQIVND (reference sequence). With 2 bases removed from V and 3 bases from J, the gap between germline ends came to 8 bases. The CDR3 here is CASSIQGNNQPQHF. CDR3 coding DNA: TGTGCCAGTAGTATACAGGGGAACAATCAGCCCCAGCATTTT.

The chain employs TRBV2 and TRBJ1-6; TRBD1 is a possible D gene (5 bases). The length of the CDR3 is 13 residues. Per germline, CDR1 SNHLY and CDR2 FYNNEI. V was pared by 11 bases and J by 4 bases, with 12 bases between. CDR3 nucleotide sequence: TGTGCCTCCCAGTCAGGGTATAATTCACCCCTCCACTTT. This codes for CASQSGYNSPLHF. Full variable domain (remainder filled in from reference TRBV2 and TRBJ1-6): EPEVTQTPSHQVTQMGQEVILRCVPISNHLYFYWYRQILGQKVEFLVSFYNNEISEKSEIFDDQFSVERPDGSNFTLKIRSTKLEDSAMYFCASQSGYNSPLHFGNGTRLTVT.

The chain couples TRBV6-6 to TRBJ1-2; TRBD1 is a possible D gene (5 bases). The CDR3 runs 14 residues. The ends were cut back, 2 bases at V and 5 bases at J, with 12 bases in the middle. CDR1 is MNHNY, CDR2 SVGAGI, per germline (reference sequence). CDR3 in amino acids: CASSYRGPPYGYTF. CDR3 in DNA: TGTGCCAGCAGTTACAGGGGTCCACCTTATGGCTACACCTTC.

This clone was counted a single time. The chain links TRBV28 to TRBJ1-1, with TRBD1 as a possible D gene (6 bases). Germline loops: CDR1 MDHEN, CDR2 SYDVKM. The CDR3 consists of 17 residues. V was shortened by 5 bases and J by 1 base, with 20 bases between the two germline ends. The CDR3 DNA reads TGTGCCAGCAGTCTCCCCAGGGGAGCAGGGGAGAACACTGAAGCTTTCTTT. Protein product: CASSLPRGAGENTEAFF.

This clone has just a few counts. This chain uses TRBV3-1 (or the pseudogene TRBV3-2) with TRBJ2-7; 10 positions agree with TRBD2. The V and J ends lost 0 bases and 7 bases, in that order; junction bases with no gene match: 6. This CDR3 has 15 residues. Looked up from germline, CDR1 is LGHDT and CDR2 is YNNKEL (reference sequence). Written as DNA, the CDR3 is TGTGCCAGCAGCCAAGATCAGCGGGGGGGTCTGGAGCAGTACTTC. It encodes CASSQDQRGGLEQYF.

CDR3 DNA sequence: TGTGCCAGCAGCCATGCCAGGGATAATGAAAAACTGTTTTTT. Protein sequence: CASSHARDNEKLFF. The rearrangement joins TRBV28 to TRBJ1-4, with D perhaps matching TRBD1 (5 bases). V was trimmed by 6 bases and J by 4 bases, leaving 12 bases between them. Germline loops: CDR1 MDHEN, CDR2 SYDVKM. The CDR3 sequence is 14 residues long.

V usage is TRBV5-1 and J usage is TRBJ1-1; D is possibly TRBD1 (5 bases). V was clipped by 4 bases and J by 4 bases, with 17 bases between them. The germline CDR1 and CDR2 sequences are SGHRS and YFSETQ. The CDR3 spans 15 residues. The CDR3 reads CASSLLTDKLTEAFF. As DNA, the CDR3 is TGCGCCAGCAGCCTCCTGACAGACAAGCTCACTGAAGCTTTCTTT. Based on the CDR3 plus reference TRBV5-1 and TRBJ1-1, the full variable domain is KAGVTQTPRYLIKTRGQQVTLSCSPISGHRSVSWYQQTPGQGLQFLFEYFSETQRNKGNFPGRFSGRQFSNSRSEMNVSTLELGDSALYLCASSLLTDKLTEAFFGQGTRLTVV.

This chain joins TRBV12-5 and TRBJ1-1; D is possibly TRBD1 (5 bases). CDR1 is LGHNT and CDR2 is FRNRAP in the germline V gene. The CDR3 is 17 amino acids. Trimming removed 0 bases at V and 4 bases at J, with 18 bases between. CDR3 sequence: CASGLVGGSPKGTEAFF. CDR3 DNA sequence: TGTGCTAGTGGTTTGGTTGGGGGGTCCCCGAAGGGCACTGAAGCTTTCTTT.

This chain connects TRBV10-1 to TRBJ1-4; 7 positions match TRBD1. The junction had 15 bases not matched to a gene; V was cut back by 7 bases and J by 10 bases. The CDR3 consists of 15 residues. Germline V gene sequence: CDR1 WNHNN, CDR2 SYGVQD (reference sequence). The CDR3 loop reads CASTRGTAGGVKLFF. DNA for the CDR3: TGCGCCAGCACGCGCGGGACAGCCGGAGGAGTAAAACTGTTTTTT.

The chain carries TRBV5-8 and TRBJ1-5; perhaps TRBD1 as D (5 bases). The germline V gene has CDR1 SGHTS and CDR2 YDEGEE. V lost 4 bases and J lost 0, with 11 bases in between. This CDR3 is built from 15 residues. The CDR3 DNA follows: TGTGCCAGCAGCACGGGACTGGATAGCAATCAGCCCCAGCATTTT. It specifies CASSTGLDSNQPQHF.

J is TRBJ1-5 and V is TRBV27; D remains unclear. CDR1 MNHEY and CDR2 SMNVEV come from the germline V gene (reference sequence). This CDR3 is built from 14 residues. V lost 7 bases and J 0 bases, leaving 10 bases between the germline ends. Written as DNA, the CDR3 is TGTGCCAGCAAAGCGGGTTATAGCAATCAGCCCCAGCATTTT. Translating it yields CASKAGYSNQPQHF.

The CDR3 DNA follows: TGTGCCAGCAGTTCCGTAGCGGGAGTACCACTAGCCAAAAACATTCAGTACTTC. Its protein is CASSSVAGVPLAKNIQYF. V is TRBV7-6 and J is TRBJ2-4, with TRBD2 matching over 9 bases. Germline values: CDR1 SGHVS, CDR2 FNYEAQ. The CDR3 contains 18 residues. Unmatched junction bases numbered 12, after V lost 6 bases and J lost 0 bases. The full variable domain, with the rest looked up from reference TRBV7-6 and TRBJ2-4, is GAGVSQSPRYKVTKRGQDVALRCDPISGHVSLYWYRQALGQGPEFLTYFNYEAQQDKSGLPNDRFSAERPEGSISTLTIQRTEQRDSAMYRCASSSVAGVPLAKNIQYFGAGTRLSVL.